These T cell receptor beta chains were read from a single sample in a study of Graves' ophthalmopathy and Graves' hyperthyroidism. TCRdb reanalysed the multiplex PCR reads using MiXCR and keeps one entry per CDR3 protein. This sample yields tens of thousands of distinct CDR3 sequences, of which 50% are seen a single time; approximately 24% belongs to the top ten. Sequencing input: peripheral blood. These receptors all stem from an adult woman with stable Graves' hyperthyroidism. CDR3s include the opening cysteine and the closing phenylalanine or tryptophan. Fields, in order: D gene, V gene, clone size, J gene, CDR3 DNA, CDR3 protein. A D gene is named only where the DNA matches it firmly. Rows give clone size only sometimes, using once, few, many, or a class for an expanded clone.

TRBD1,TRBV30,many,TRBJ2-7,TGTGCCTGGAGTGCACCACGACAGGGCAGATACGAGCAGTACTTC,CAWSAPRQGRYEQYF
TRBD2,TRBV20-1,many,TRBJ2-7,TGCAGTGCTAGCACGCTAGCGGGAGGGCCCTACGAGCAGTACTTC,CSASTLAGGPYEQYF
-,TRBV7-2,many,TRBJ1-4,TGTGCCAGCAGCCGTGGACTTATTGCAACTAATGAAAGACTGTTTTTT,CASSRGLIATNERLFF
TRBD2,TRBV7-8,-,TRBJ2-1,TGTGCCAGCAGCTTAGAGACTAGCGGGAGAGGTGAGCAGTTCTTC,CASSLETSGRGEQFF
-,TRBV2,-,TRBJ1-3,TGTGCCAGCAAAGGGACTGTAAACACCATATATTTT,CASKGTVNTIYF
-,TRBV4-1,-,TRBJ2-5,TGCGCCAGCAGCCAATCGCCGGGGGCGCAAGAGACCCAAGGCTTC,CASSQSPGAQETQGF
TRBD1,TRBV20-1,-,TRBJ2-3,TGCAGTGCTAGAGGGACAGGGGGCCCCCCCACAGATACGCAGTATTTT,CSARGTGGPPTDTQYF
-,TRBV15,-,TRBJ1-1,TGTGCCACCAGCAAAGTGGGCCCTAACACTGAAGCTTTCTTT,CATSKVGPNTEAFF
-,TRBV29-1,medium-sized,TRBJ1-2,TGCAGCGTAACCGACCGCGTGAGCTATGGCTACACCTTC,CSVTDRVSYGYTF
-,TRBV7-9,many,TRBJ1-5,TGTGCCAGCAGCTTAGCGCTCCCCGGATATAGCAATCAGCCCCAGCATTTT,CASSLALPGYSNQPQHF
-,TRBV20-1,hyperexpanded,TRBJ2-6,TGCAGTGCTAGAGACATCGATGGGGCCAACGTCCTGACTTTC,CSARDIDGANVLTF
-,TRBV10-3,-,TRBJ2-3,TGTACCATTCAAGCGGAAGGGCACACAGATACGCAGTACTTT,CTIQAEGHTDTQYF
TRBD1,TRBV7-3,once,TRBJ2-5,TGTGCCATCAGGGGGACAGGGGGCGATTCCGAGACCCAGTACTTC,CAIRGTGGDSETQYF
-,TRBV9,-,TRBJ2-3,TGTGCCAGCAGCGTGGGCACAGGGTACACAGATGCGCAGTATTTT,CASSVGTGYTDAQYF
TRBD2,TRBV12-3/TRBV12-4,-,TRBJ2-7,TGTGCCAGCAGCTTAAGCGGGAGTTGGGGAGAGCAGTACTTC,CASSLSGSWGEQYF
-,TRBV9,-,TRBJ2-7,TGTGCCAGCAGCGTAGGGGCGGCCGCCCGGGAGCAGTACTTC,CASSVGAAAREQYF
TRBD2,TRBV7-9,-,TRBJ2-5,TGTGCCAGCAGCTTAAGGGGTTGGGGGGCTAGCGGGAGACCCCAAGAGACCCAGTACTTC,CASSLRGWGASGRPQETQYF
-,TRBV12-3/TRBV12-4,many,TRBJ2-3,TGTGCCAGCAGTTTGAACACCCGCACAGATACGCAGTATTTT,CASSLNTRTDTQYF
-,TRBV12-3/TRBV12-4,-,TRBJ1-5,TGTGCCAGTAGACTAGCGGGGACTAGCAATCAGCCCCAGCATTTT,CASRLAGTSNQPQHF
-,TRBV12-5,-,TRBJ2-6,TGTGCTAGTGGTTTGGGACCTGTCCTGACTTTC,CASGLGPVLTF
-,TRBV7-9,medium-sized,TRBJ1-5,TGTGCCAGCAGCACGAGCAGGGCAGGCAATCAGCCCCAGCATTTT,CASSTSRAGNQPQHF
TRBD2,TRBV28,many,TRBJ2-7,TGTGCCAGCAGTCCCCCGCTAGCGGATACCTACGAGCAGTACTTC,CASSPPLADTYEQYF
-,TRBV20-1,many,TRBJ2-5,TGCAGTGCTACAGACAGTTTCCAAGAGACCCAGTACTTC,CSATDSFQETQYF
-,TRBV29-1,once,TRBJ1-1,TGCAGCGTTGAAAAGGTCGGACAGCTGAACACTGAAGCTTTCTTT,CSVEKVGQLNTEAFF
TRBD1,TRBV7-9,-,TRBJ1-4,TGTGCCAGCAGCCTCGGGACAGGGGGCGAAAAACTGTTTTTT,CASSLGTGGEKLFF
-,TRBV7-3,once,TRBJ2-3,TGTGCCAGCAGCGGAACCCGGACCGGCTACACAGATACGCGGTATTTT,CASSGTRTGYTDTRYF
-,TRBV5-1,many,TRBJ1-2,TGCGCCAGCAGCTTGGCCGGGGGCTACACCTTC,CASSLAGGYTF
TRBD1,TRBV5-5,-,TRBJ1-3,TGTGCCAGCAGATACGGGACAGGGACTGGAAACACCATATATTTT,CASRYGTGTGNTIYF
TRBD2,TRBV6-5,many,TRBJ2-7,TGTGCCAGCAGTTACTCGGCAGGGAGGGCCTACGAGCAGTACTTC,CASSYSAGRAYEQYF
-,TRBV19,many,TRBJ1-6,TGTGCCAGCAGACGGAGCTCCTATAATTCACCCCTCCACTTT,CASRRSSYNSPLHF
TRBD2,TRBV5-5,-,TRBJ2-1,TGTGCCAGCAGCCCCGGGACTAGCGGGAGGGCAAATGAGCAGTTCTTC,CASSPGTSGRANEQFF
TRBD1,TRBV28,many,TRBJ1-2,TGTGCCACCCCCCTGCGGGACAGGGGGACGGATGGCTACACCTTC,CATPLRDRGTDGYTF
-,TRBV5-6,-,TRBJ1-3,TGTGCCAGCAGCTTGGGTCGGCCATTCTATGGCTACACCATATATTTT,CASSLGRPFYGYTIYF